A single sample is the source of the 18 T cell receptor beta chains below, sequenced in a study of blood T cell repertoires in COVID-19. Sequenced by immunoSEQ multiplex PCR; TCRdb stores in-frame clones only, minus some. The sample yields roughly 90,000 clones, 85% seen once. What was sequenced was peripheral blood. These receptors were obtained from a man between 50 and 59 years old with acute or convalescent COVID-19.

The chain carries TRBV11-2 and TRBJ2-2; tentative D call: TRBD1 (5 bases). Germline CDR1 and CDR2: SGHAT and FQNNGV. V lost 4 bases and J 4 bases, leaving 10 bases between the germline ends. The CDR3 is made up of 14 amino acids. The CDR3 region has the DNA TGTGCCAGCAGCTCGCAGGGTCCCACCGGGGAGCTGTTTTTT. Amino acids: CASSSQGPTGELFF.

This chain joins TRBV7-9 and TRBJ1-2, with 7 bases lining up with TRBD1. This CDR3 comprises 14 residues. J lost 2 bases, V lost 5 bases, and 5 bases had no gene match. From germline, CDR1 is SEHNR and CDR2 FQNEAQ (reference sequence). The CDR3, as DNA: TGTGCCAGCAGCAATGGACAGGAAAACTATGGCTACACCTTC. Encoded protein: CASSNGQENYGYTF.

The V call is TRBV5-8, the J call TRBJ2-5; 13 positions match TRBD2. In germline, CDR1 is SGHTS, CDR2 YDEGEE. This CDR3 spans 18 amino acids. Trimming took 0 bases from V and 1 from J; bases not matched to a gene: 6. CDR3 region: CASSLGTSGSASQETQYF. CDR3 coding DNA: TGTGCCAGCAGCTTGGGGACTAGCGGGAGTGCCTCCCAAGAGACCCAGTACTTC.

Relative to its sample, this clone is medium-sized (0.01 to 0.1%). The same CDR3 arises from other DNA sequences in this sample as well. The gene calls are TRBV14 and TRBJ1-2; D unclear. The ends were cut back, 1 base at V and 4 bases at J, with 13 bases in the middle. Germline assignment: CDR1 SGHDN and CDR2 FVKESK. The CDR3 is made up of 15 amino acids. CDR3 protein: CASSQAAPRGYGYTF. The DNA for the CDR3 is TGTGCCAGCAGCCAAGCCGCACCGCGGGGCTATGGCTACACCTTC.

J is TRBJ2-2 and V is TRBV11-3; 10 bases agree with TRBD1. The junction had 11 bases not matched to a gene; V was cut back by 6 bases and J by 4 bases. In germline, CDR1 is SGHNT, CDR2 YENEEA. The CDR3 length is 17 residues. CDR3 coding DNA: TGTGCCAGCAGTACAACCGGGACAGGGGATGTCACCGGGGAGCTGTTTTTT. Amino acids: CASSTTGTGDVTGELFF.

This clone was seen only a few times. The chain recombines TRBV7-2 with TRBJ2-5, with D perhaps TRBD2 (5 bases). This CDR3 is 15 amino acids long. The V end was cut by 1 base, the J end by 5 bases, with 14 bases between. Germline CDR1 reads SGHTA; CDR2 reads FQGNSA. Here the CDR3 DNA reads TGTGCCAGCAGCTTAGGAGGGCCTAGGCGGGAGACCCAGTACTTC. This encodes CASSLGGPRRETQYF.

This chain connects TRBV7-2 to TRBJ1-4; D gene ambiguous. Trimming stripped 0 bases from V and 4 bases from J, with 6 bases between. This CDR3 region has 14 residues. The germline CDR1 and CDR2 sequences are SGHTA and FQGNSA. DNA of the CDR3: TGTGCCAGCAGCTTAGCCCAGTATAATGAAAAACTGTTTTTT. It yields the protein CASSLAQYNEKLFF.

The rearrangement links TRBV19 to TRBJ2-2, with TRBD1 matching 8 bases. Germline lookup yields CDR1 LNHDA and CDR2 SQIVND (reference sequence). The V and J ends lost 9 bases and 7 bases, in that order; junction bases with no gene match: 13. The CDR3 has 15 amino acids. The CDR3 bases are TGTGCCAGCCAGGACAGGGTGCGTGTAGGCGGGGAGCTGTTTTTT. Translated, it gives CASQDRVRVGGELFF.

The V gene is TRBV13, the J gene TRBJ2-1; 11 bases agree with TRBD1. Trimming took 2 bases from V and 6 from J; bases not matched to a gene: 6. The germline gives CDR1 PRHDT, CDR2 FYEKMQ (reference sequence). This CDR3 comprises 16 residues. The CDR3 here is CASSLYRGTGGNEQFF. In DNA form, the CDR3 reads TGTGCCAGCAGCTTATATCGGGGGACAGGGGGCAATGAGCAGTTCTTC.

The CDR3 sequence: CASSAGQKYEQYF. The CDR3 DNA follows: TGTGCCAGCTCGGCGGGACAGAAATACGAGCAGTACTTC. The V gene is TRBV18, the J gene TRBJ2-7, with a possible D match to TRBD1 (7 bases). Trimming shortened V by 6 bases and J by 4 bases, and 13 bases separated the two germline ends. Germline loops: CDR1 KGHSH, CDR2 LQKENI. This CDR3 is 13 amino acids long.

The CDR3 loop is CASSSGQGAYNEQFF. The CDR3 coding sequence is TGCGCCAGCAGCTCCGGACAGGGGGCCTACAATGAGCAGTTCTTC. The V and J genes are TRBV5-1 and TRBJ2-1; 10 nucleotides match TRBD1. Germline CDR1 SGHRS, CDR2 YFSETQ. The CDR3 extends over 15 amino acids. J was trimmed by 2 bases and V by 3 bases; bases with no gene match: 2.

CDR3 nucleotide sequence: TGTGCCAGCAGCCAAGAACCTGGAGGAGTCCGGGCCGGAGGTTGGGATACGCAGTATTTT. Its translation is CASSQEPGGVRAGGWDTQYF. The chain is built from TRBV4-2 and TRBJ2-3, with D possibly being TRBD2 (5 bases). The germline CDR1 and CDR2 sequences are LGHNA and YNFKEQ. V was trimmed by 0 bases and J by 6 bases, leaving 28 bases between them. The CDR3 runs to 20 residues.

This clone was picked up many times. The sample carries other DNA sequences with the same CDR3. The genes are TRBV6-5 and TRBJ2-7; the match to TRBD2 covers 11 bases. Trimming took 5 bases from V and 4 from J; bases not matched to a gene: 4. Germline assignment: CDR1 MNHEY and CDR2 SVGAGI. The CDR3 sequence is 14 residues long. This CDR3 reads CASSLAGGPYEQYF. The CDR3 nucleotides are TGTGCCAGCAGTCTAGCGGGGGGTCCTTACGAGCAGTACTTC.

The chain combines TRBV9 with TRBJ2-7, with a weak D call TRBD1 (6 bases). Trimming removed 3 bases at V and 2 bases at J, with 12 bases between. Per the germline V gene, CDR1 is SGDLS and CDR2 is YYNGEE. The length of the CDR3 is 14 residues. CDR3 in DNA: TGTGCCAGCAGCGCGGGACACCCTGCCTACGAGCAGTACTTC. This gives the protein CASSAGHPAYEQYF.

This clone was seen a few times. The chain uses TRBV19 and TRBJ1-5, with TRBD1 as a possible D gene (5 bases). The V end lost 4 bases, the J end lost 1 base, and 11 bases lay between the germline ends. The CDR3 contains 15 residues. Germline CDR1 LNHDA, CDR2 SQIVND (reference sequence). The CDR3 sequence: CASSTQQGSNQPQHF. The CDR3 DNA reads TGTGCCAGTAGTACCCAGCAGGGCAGCAATCAGCCCCAGCATTTT.

The table lists this clone with a count of one. J is TRBJ1-5 and V is TRBV18, with D possibly TRBD1 on 6 matching bases. This CDR3 region has 15 residues. The V end lost 6 bases, the J end lost 3 bases, and 15 bases lay between the germline ends. The V gene's germline CDR1 is KGHSH and CDR2 LQKENI. The CDR3 protein is CASSPVHRDNQPQHF. The CDR3 nucleotides are TGTGCCAGCTCCCCTGTGCACAGGGACAATCAGCCCCAGCATTTT.

V is TRBV7-2 and J is TRBJ1-5; D may be TRBD1 (5 bases). Germline values: CDR1 SGHTA, CDR2 FQGNSA. This CDR3 contains 16 residues. V lost 1 base and J lost 2, with 12 bases in between. The CDR3 reads CASSLDRGWGNQPQHF. The CDR3 nucleotides read TGTGCCAGCAGCTTAGATAGGGGATGGGGCAATCAGCCCCAGCATTTT.

The V and J genes are TRBV10-2 and TRBJ1-5, with D possibly being TRBD1 (6 bases). The length of the CDR3 is 15 residues. Trimming took off 2 bases at V and 6 bases at J, with 14 bases between the two ends. CDR1 WSHSY and CDR2 SAAADI come from the germline V gene. In DNA, the CDR3 is TGCGCCAGCAGTGAGGACGCAGGGGTTAGTCAGCCCCAGCATTTT. Its translation is CASSEDAGVSQPQHF.